These T cell receptor delta chains were read from a single sample in a study of gamma-delta T cells after stem cell transplantation. TCRdb fed the RT-PCR reads into CATT to redo clone calling. The sample lists nearly 600 delta-chain clones, roughly 40% occurring once. The sample was gamma-delta T cells. All receptors derive from a human donor. It is not recorded whose cells these are; they may come from a transplant donor. CDR3s include the opening cysteine and the closing phenylalanine or tryptophan. The D gene is left open where the match is weak. For some rows the clone size is stated as once, few or many, or as a class when expanded; others skip it.

>-|TRDD3|TRDJ1|TRDV1
TGTGCTCTTGGGGAACTCCAGGGGGGATACGGATCGAGGACCGATAAACTCATCTTT
CALGELQGGYGSRTDKLIF
>-|TRDD3|TRDJ1|TRDV1
TGTGCTCTTGGGGAACTCCCGGGATCCCACTTAGACAATTGGGGGAAAACCTACACCGATAAACTCATCTTT
CALGELPGSHLDNWGKTYTDKLIF
>few|TRDD3|TRDJ2|TRDV2
TGTGCCTGTGACTTACTGGGGGATACACGAGGGGGCGAACCTTTGACAGCACAACTCTTCTTT
CACDLLGDTRGGEPLTAQLFF
>few|TRDD3|TRDJ1|TRDV2
TGTGCCTGTGACACGGTACTGGGGGATACGTACACCGATAAACTCATCTTT
CACDTVLGDTYTDKLIF
>-|-|TRDJ1|TRDV1
TGTGCTCTTGGGGAAGTCCGTTTCCTAGACTGGTGGATGTACACCGATAAACTCATCTTC
CALGEVRFLDWWMYTDKLIF
>few|TRDD3|TRDJ1|TRDV1
TGTGCTCTTGGGGAACCTCCCCTCTTCCCGCCTTACTGGGGGATACGCCAGACCGATAAACTCATCTTT
CALGEPPLFPPYWGIRQTDKLIF
>-|-|TRDJ1|TRDV3
TGTGCCCCTGTCTACCTTCCTAAACCGGACTGGGGGACCGTGTACACCGATGAACTCATCTTT
CAPVYLPKPDWGTVYTDELIF
>-|TRDD3|TRDJ1|TRDV1
TGTGCTCTTGGGGAACTTGAGCTGTCGTACTGGGGGCCTTACACCGATAAACTCATCTTT
CALGELELSYWGPYTDKLIF
>-|-|TRDJ1|TRDV2
TGTGCCTGTGACGGTCCTACCACGCCAGATGACGCCGATAAACTCATCTTT
CACDGPTTPDDADKLIF
>-|TRDD3|TRDJ1|TRDV1
TGTGCTCTTGGGGAATATGGCTGGCTGGGGGTGGTAGTAACCGATAAACTCATCTTT
CALGEYGWLGVVVTDKLIF
>-|-|TRDJ1|TRDV3
TGTGCCTCAGGCGGAATTATTCTTCCCGAACGTGATAAACTCATCTTT
CASGGIILPERDKLIF
>-|TRDD3|TRDJ1|TRDV2
TGTGCCTGTGATAACCTGGGGGCCGTTTGGGATAAACTCATCTTT
CACDNLGAVWDKLIF
>few|TRDD3|TRDJ1|TRAV29/DV5
TGTGCAGCAAGTAAACTTGGCCTTCCTTTCTTTTTCGGAGACTGGGGGATGAGGGGAACCGATAAACTCATCTTT
CAASKLGLPFFFGDWGMRGTDKLIF
>-|TRDD3|TRDJ1|TRDV1
TGTGCTCTTGGGGAATTAAGAGTTTCATGGGGGAACCCCCGTAAGGCCGATAAACTCATCTTT
CALGELRVSWGNPRKADKLIF
>-|TRDD3|TRDJ1|TRDV1
TGTGCTCTTGGGCTCTCCGCCTTCCTGTGGGGGATACGACACACCGATAAACTCATCTTT
CALGLSAFLWGIRHTDKLIF
>few|TRDD3|TRDJ1|TRDV1
TGTGCTCTTGGGGAACAAGAGACCTACTGGGCCTGGGGGATACGCGGGGGGGAACTCATCTTT
CALGEQETYWAWGIRGGELIF
>large|-|TRDJ1|TRDV3
TGTGCTCTGGGGGCTTCCTATCCTAGCTGGCCCCTGGATGACGATAAACTCATCTTT
CALGASYPSWPLDDDKLIF
>-|TRDD3|TRDJ1|TRDV1
TGTGCTCTTGGCCCCCGGCTCCTTTACTGGGGGATAGTAAGTTTGCAAAAACTCATCTTT
CALGPRLLYWGIVSLQKLIF
>few|TRDD3|TRDJ1|TRDV1
TGTGCTCTTGGCCCCCGGCTCCTTTACTGGGGGATAGTAAGTTTGCAAAGACTCATCTTT
CALGPRLLYWGIVSLQRLIF
>-|-|TRDJ1|TRDV2
TGTGCCTGTGACACCGCGGGACCACGAACCGATAAACTCATCTTT
CACDTAGPRTDKLIF
>-|TRDD3|TRDJ1|TRDV1
TGTGCCCTTGGGCCACCCCCGCGACTGGGGGATACGCTTACCCCGTACACCGATAAACTCATCTTT
CALGPPPRLGDTLTPYTDKLIF
>once|TRDD3|TRDJ1|TRDV1
TGTGCTCTTGGGCCCCGGGTTCCCACGTTATACTGGGGGATACATGGCGTCGGACCCGATAAACTCATCTTT
CALGPRVPTLYWGIHGVGPDKLIF
>hyperexpanded|-|TRDJ1|TRDV1
TGTGCTCTTGAGTGTTGCCTGGGGATTACCGATAAACTCATCTTT
CALECCLGITDKLIF
>large|-|TRDJ1|TRDV3
TGTGCCTTTAGTCCCCAGTACGGTTTGGCCGATAAACTCATCTTT
CAFSPQYGLADKLIF
>-|-|TRDJ1|TRDV2
TGTGCCTGTGACTCCTTAGAAGGTACTGTGGGATCTTACGCCGATAACCTCATCTTT
CACDSLEGTVGSYADNLIF
>large|-|TRDJ1|TRDV2
TGTGCCTGTGACATCACCCCCTCCTGGGTGATACGCACCGATAAACTCATCTTT
CACDITPSWVIRTDKLIF
>large|-|TRDJ1|TRDV1
TGTGCTCTTGGGAATTTTTGGCCCGTCTGGTTGCTCGGGTACACCGATAAACTCATCTTT
CALGNFWPVWLLGYTDKLIF
>-|TRDD3|TRDJ1|TRDV1
TGTGCTCTTGGGGAACTCGGGACCGGGCCATGGGGTCCGTACTGGGGGTTCTCACCCGCCTTCACCGATAAACTCATCTTT
CALGELGTGPWGPYWGFSPAFTDKLIF
>-|TRDD3|TRDJ1|TRDV1
TGTGCTCTTGGGGTGCCTGGCTTCCCCTCTTACTGGGGGATACGCGGAAATAAACTCATCTTT
CALGVPGFPSYWGIRGNKLIF
>-|TRDD3|TRDJ1|TRDV1
TGTGCTCTTGGGGACATTCTTCCTACCGCGTACTGGGGGATACCCACCGATAAACTCATCTTT
CALGDILPTAYWGIPTDKLIF
>large|-|TRDJ1|TRDV1
TGTGCTCTTGGGCCATCCTTCCTTCTCTGGGGGGCCTCGACCGATAAACTCATCTTT
CALGPSFLLWGASTDKLIF
>large|TRDD3|TRDJ1|TRDV1
TGTGCTCTTGGGGAACCCACCCCCCTCGGAGGTACTCTGGGGGATACAAGTACCGATAAACTCATCTTT
CALGEPTPLGGTLGDTSTDKLIF
>hyperexpanded|TRDD3|TRDJ3|TRDV2
TGTGCCTGTGACACCGTGAGTGGATGGGGGACCCCGCTTCGTTTATCGTCCTGGGACACCCGACAGATGTTTTTC
CACDTVSGWGTPLRLSSWDTRQMFF
>-|-|TRDJ1|TRDV1
TGTGCTCTTGGGGACCCAAGACCCGGGGCTGGACGGTACACCGATAAACTCATCTTT
CALGDPRPGAGRYTDKLIF
>-|TRDD3|TRDJ1|TRDV1
TGTGCTCTTGGGGAAGCAGAAACTGACTGGGGGATAATCTTCTTAAGGTCCGCGCCCTGGGATAAACTCATCTTT
CALGEAETDWGIIFLRSAPWDKLIF
>-|TRDD3|TRDJ2|TRDV2
TGTGCCTGTGACCTTACTGGGGCCCCGACAGCACACCTCTTCTTT
CACDLTGAPTAHLFF
>-|TRDD3|TRDJ1|TRDV1
TGTGCTCTTGGGACCCCCCTCCGCCTCTCTCCGAGAACTGGGGGATACCCCGATAAACTCATCTTT
CALGTPLRLSPRTGGYPDKLIF
>-|TRDD3|TRDJ1|TRDV2
TGTGCCTGTGACGCTATACTGGGGCCGACTTCCACCGATAAACTCATCTTT
CACDAILGPTSTDKLIF